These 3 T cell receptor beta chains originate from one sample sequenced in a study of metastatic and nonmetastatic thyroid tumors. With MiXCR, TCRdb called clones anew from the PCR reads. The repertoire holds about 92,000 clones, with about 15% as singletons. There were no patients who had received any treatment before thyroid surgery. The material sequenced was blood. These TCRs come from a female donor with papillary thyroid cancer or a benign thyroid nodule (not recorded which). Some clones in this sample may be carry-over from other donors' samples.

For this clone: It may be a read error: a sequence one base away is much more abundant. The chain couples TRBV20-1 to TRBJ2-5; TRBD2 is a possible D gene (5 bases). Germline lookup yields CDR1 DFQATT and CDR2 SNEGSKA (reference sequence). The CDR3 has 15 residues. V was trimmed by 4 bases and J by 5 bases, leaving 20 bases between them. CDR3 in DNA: TGCAGTGCTATAGTAGCGAACAAACCCCGGGAGACCCAGTACTTC. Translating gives CSAIVANKPRETQYF.

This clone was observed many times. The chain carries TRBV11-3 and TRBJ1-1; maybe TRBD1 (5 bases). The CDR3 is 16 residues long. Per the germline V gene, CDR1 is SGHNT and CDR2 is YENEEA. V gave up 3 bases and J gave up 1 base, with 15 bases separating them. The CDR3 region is CASSLGLRETNTEAFF. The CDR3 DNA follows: TGTGCCAGCAGCTTGGGGCTTAGGGAGACGAACACTGAAGCTTTCTTT. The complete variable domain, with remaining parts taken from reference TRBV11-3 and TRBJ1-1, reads EAGVVQSPRYKIIEKKQPVAFWCNPISGHNTLYWYLQNLGQGPELLIRYENEEAVDDSQLPKDRFSAERLKGVDSTLKIQPAELGDSAVYLCASSLGLRETNTEAFFGQGTRLTVV.

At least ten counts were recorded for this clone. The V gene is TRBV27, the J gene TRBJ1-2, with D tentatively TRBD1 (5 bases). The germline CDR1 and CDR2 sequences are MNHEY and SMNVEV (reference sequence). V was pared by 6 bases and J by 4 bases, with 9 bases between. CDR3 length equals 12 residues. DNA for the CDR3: TGTGCCAGCAGAACGACAGCCTATGGCTACACCTTC. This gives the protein CASRTTAYGYTF.